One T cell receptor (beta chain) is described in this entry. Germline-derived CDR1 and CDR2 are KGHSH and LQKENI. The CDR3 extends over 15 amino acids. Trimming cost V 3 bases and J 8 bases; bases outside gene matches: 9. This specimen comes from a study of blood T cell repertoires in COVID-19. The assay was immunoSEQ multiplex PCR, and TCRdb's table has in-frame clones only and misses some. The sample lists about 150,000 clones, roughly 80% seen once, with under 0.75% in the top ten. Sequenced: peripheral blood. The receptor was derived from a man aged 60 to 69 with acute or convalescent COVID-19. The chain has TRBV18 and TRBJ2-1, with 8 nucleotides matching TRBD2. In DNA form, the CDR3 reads TGTGCCAGCTCACCGAGCAGCGGGAGATTAGATGAGCAGTTCTTC. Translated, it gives CASSPSSGRLDEQFF.